This T cell receptor beta chain was documented in a study of patients and donors after allogeneic stem cell transplantation. TCRdb re-analysed the RT-PCR reads in MiXCR, keeping a single row per CDR3 protein. The sample includes about 110,000 distinct CDR3 sequences, less than 45% of them seen just once. This clonotype was observed a handful of times. Unmatched junction bases numbered 11, after V lost 5 bases and J lost 1 base. CDR3 length equals 17 residues. Germline lookup yields CDR1 DFQATT and CDR2 SNEGSKA (reference sequence). The sequence was collected from a human donor who was either an allogeneic HSCT recipient or a stem cell or donor lymphocyte infusion donor (not recorded which). It is not recorded whose cells these are; they may come from a transplant donor. The chain employs TRBV20-1 and TRBJ1-5, with TRBD1 identical over 10 bases. Specimen: blood, either unsorted or a sorted T cell fraction (not recorded which). CDR3 region: CSAVAPGQGRSNQPQHF. Written as DNA, the CDR3 is TGCAGTGCTGTGGCCCCGGGACAGGGGAGAAGCAATCAGCCCCAGCATTTT.